This TCR beta chain was recorded in a study of CD8 T cells in Susac syndrome. Random hexamers were used to reverse transcribe about 0.5 to 1 ug of RNA. TCR beta CDR3 was amplified by immunoSEQ multiplex PCR. This amplification extended across 54 Vbeta and 13 Jbeta segments. TCRdb re-derived calls from the immunoSEQ multiplex PCR reads in MiXCR, one entry per CDR3 protein. This table holds 150,000 or so distinct CDR3 sequences, 92% found once. V lost 0 bases, J lost 2 bases, and 11 bases lay in between. This CDR3 contains 15 residues. CDR1 and CDR2 from the germline V gene are MNHEY and SVGAGI. Material for sequencing was CD4+ T cells from PBMCs. The origin of this receptor is a human donor in good health. The chain recombines TRBV6-5 with TRBJ2-7; D may correspond to TRBD1 or TRBD2 (5 bases each). CDR3 sequence: CASSYSAGGAYEQYF. DNA for the CDR3: TGTGCCAGCAGTTACTCCGCTGGGGGTGCCTACGAGCAGTACTTC.